This T cell receptor beta chain was documented in a study of CD8 T cells in ankylosing spondylitis. This clonotype was counted ten times or more. Its target is not known. The germline V gene encodes CDR1 SGHKS and CDR2 YYEKEE (reference sequence). The CDR3 sequence is 13 residues long. V lost 1 base and J lost 5, with 8 bases in between. Molecular-barcoded quantitative 5'-RACE produced these TCR beta libraries. MiXCR, applied by TCRdb to the 5' RACE reads, yields one record per CDR3 protein. The repertoire holds approximately 520,000 distinct CDR3 sequences, with approximately 5% as singletons. Findings and caveats of the study: A TCR beta motif of several highly homologous variants seemed to mark ankylosing spondylitis blood. Researchers reportedly found disease-linked clones significantly enriched in matched ankylosing spondylitis synovial fluid.

Sequenced sample: blood, either unsorted or a sorted T cell fraction (not recorded which). The chain couples TRBV5-5 to TRBJ2-3, with D unresolved. The TCR originated in a male donor with ankylosing spondylitis. The CDR3 coding sequence is TGTGCCAGCAGCTTGATAAGCCAAGATACGCAGTATTTT. Protein product: CASSLISQDTQYF.